This record concerns one TCR beta chain sequence. No antigen is known for it. There are no base qualities to consult, and no much larger clone falls within one base. Library preparation used the immunoSEQ multiplex PCR assay. Rearranged TCR beta chain sequences were amplified with the hsTCRB Kit following the manufacturer's protocol. An Illumina MiSeq was used to sequence the TCRB libraries. Under the source paper's analysis protocol: The kit vendor's proprietary platform handled demultiplexing, trimming and gene mapping. Not all clones reach the TCRdb copy of this immuneACCESS table, which keeps in-frame sequences only. Checked studies attribute under half of the gap to unresolved V genes and leave the rest unexplained. V and J calls and clone size are given by that table; D and trimming were obtained from the DNA. The table for this sample lists fewer than 70,000 clones; around 91% of them were counted only once. Around 2% of the sample belongs to the ten largest clones.

This specimen belongs to a study of a mutant IDH1 vaccine in newly diagnosed glioma (dated by TCRdb to the early 2020s). With respect to the entire study: Across visits V03 through V10, patients got a total of eight vaccinations, given in weeks 1, 3, 5, 7, 11, 15, 19 and 23. Of the roughly 34 treated patients, roughly 60% were male and around 40% were female, and a mean age of roughly 37 years was recorded. Vaccination began 4-6 weeks after radiotherapy alone, or alongside temozolomide cycles in the chemotherapy-containing groups. Peripheral blood samples were drawn at six visits, namely V03 (baseline), V05, V07, V10, V12 and V13. Prior to enrollment, patients had been given standard therapy consisting of radiotherapy alone, temozolomide alone, or radiochemotherapy with temozolomide, with the combination given to most patients. For exploratory analyses, 25 to 30 treated patients had longitudinal TCRB deep sequencing done wherever samples were available. Paper-wide results and their limitations: The authors noted that analyses of patient blood samples could not be reproduced because of sample limitations. Selection of PBMC samples for TCRB deep sequencing was based on availability. No apparent relationship was observed between pseudoprogression and alterations in the top peripheral T cell clonotypes detected by TCRB sequencing. Across multiple MHC alleles, vaccine-induced immune responses were seen in nearly 95% of patients.

The germline V gene supplies CDR1 LGHNA and CDR2 YSLEER. Trimming removed 4 bases from V and 4 bases from J, leaving 17 bases between the germline ends. The CDR3 sequence holds 15 residues, the cysteine and phenylalanine included. Only CDR3 DNA is held: 45 bases, read in frame from base 1. The meaning of the sample's time point label: week 11, during vaccination. Every vaccine dose consisted of 300 ug of a 20-mer mutant IDH1 peptide in Montanide, administered subcutaneously together with topical imiquimod. All donors had newly diagnosed IDH1-mutant astrocytomas of WHO grade 3 or 4 that showed loss of nuclear ATRX. The samples were drawn from NOA16, a multicentre, single-arm, open-label phase I trial in Germany that tested a mutant IDH1 peptide vaccine in humans for the first time. Genomic DNA for TCRB sequencing was extracted from EDTA blood using the DNeasy Blood and Tissue Kit.

The sequenced sample was PBMCs, obtained from a glioma patient whose treatment included an IDH1 peptide vaccine. The sequence came from a man aged 35-49 years with glioma. The rearrangement combines TRBV4-3 with TRBJ2-7; the D gene identity is not certain. In nucleotide form, the sequence is TGCGCCAGCAGCCGCCTAAACCTGCAAGCTTACGAGCAGTACTTC. Its protein product is CASSRLNLQAYEQYF.